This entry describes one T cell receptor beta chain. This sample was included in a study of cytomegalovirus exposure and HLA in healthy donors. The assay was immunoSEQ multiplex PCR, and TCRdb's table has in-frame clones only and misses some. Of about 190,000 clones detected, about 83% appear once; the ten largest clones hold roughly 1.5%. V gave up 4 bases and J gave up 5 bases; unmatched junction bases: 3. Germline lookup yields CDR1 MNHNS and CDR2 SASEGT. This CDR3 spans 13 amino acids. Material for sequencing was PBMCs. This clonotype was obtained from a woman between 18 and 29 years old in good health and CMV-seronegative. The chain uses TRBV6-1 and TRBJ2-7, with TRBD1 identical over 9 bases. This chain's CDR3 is CASSVQGADEQYF. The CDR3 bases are TGTGCCAGCAGTGTACAGGGGGCCGACGAGCAGTACTTC.